This T cell receptor (beta chain) was sequenced in a study of circulating tumor DNA in untreated peripheral T-cell lymphoma. Study results and caveats: Baseline tissues yielded 86% and baseline serum roughly 70% tumor-specific clonotype detection.

Produced via immunoSEQ multiplex PCR; TCRdb's table is partial and in-frame only. The sample records 9,500 to 13,000 clones, about 75% being singletons. As regards this clone: Its antigen is not known.

With 4 bases removed from V and 8 bases from J, the gap between germline ends came to 21 bases. Germline CDR1 SGHRS, CDR2 YFSETQ. The CDR3 spans 15 residues. The sequenced sample was tumor tissue. This clonotype was sampled from a human donor with peripheral T-cell lymphoma. The rearrangement links TRBV5-1 to TRBJ1-2; the D gene is possibly TRBD1 (5 bases). Written as DNA, the CDR3 is TGCGCCAGCAGCCAAATATCCATCGGGACTGAAGGCTACACCTTC. The encoded protein is CASSQISIGTEGYTF.